This T cell receptor beta chain is from a study of blood T cell repertoires in COVID-19 (dated by TCRdb to the early 2020s). Regarding the study in general: The collaborator samples originated in the United States, Italy and Spain and spanned the acute and convalescent phases of COVID-19. The prospective study material was composed of cDNA or gDNA derived from T cells, B-cell-depleted T cells, or PBMCs. Subjects who had been exposed to COVID-19, were actively infected with it, or had recovered from it provided the deeply sampled blood TCRbeta repertoires that made up the dataset. A freely available public database, intended as a resource for researchers studying the immune response to SARS-CoV-2, is where the repertoires were released. The samples were drawn from the first 160 participants of the ongoing ImmuneRACE study and from under 1,500 subjects provided by 6 global collaborators. The sample metadata nearly always contained a de-identified subject ID, COVID-19 status, age in years and sex. Where available, HLA class I and class II types were obtained from metadata supplied by the sample provider rather than from assay-based typing.

The immunoSEQ Assay, a bias-controlled multiplex PCR, was used to amplify TCRbeta CDR3 regions from genomic DNA. Under the source paper's analysis protocol: The number of nucleated cells in each sample was estimated by amplification of reference gene primers within the assay. To quantify the absolute abundance of each unique TCRbeta CDR3 rearrangement, sequence reads were collapsed and filtered. For each sample, productive Simpson clonality was calculated by taking the square root of Simpson's diversity index across productive rearrangements. The clones in this table, taken by TCRdb from immuneACCESS, are in-frame only. Not every clone is retained; where verified, under half of the shortfall comes from an unresolved V gene, and the cause of the rest is unknown. V and J calls and clone size are as listed in that table; D and trimming were resolved from the DNA. The sample contains 85,000 to 100,000 clones, 87% of them found a single time. Together, the top ten hold 18% of the sample.

What the research found in general, with its limitations: The amount of clinical and demographic metadata varied by source and participant and was provided uncurated.

On this clone: Which antigen it targets is not known. Per-base quality was not reported, and no clone a single base away is much larger than it.

At one collaborating source in Seattle, patients were enrolled during active infection and were followed longitudinally through the course of disease. Collaborating institutions collected whole blood in K2EDTA tubes following their own protocols. For TCRbeta analysis, collaborator samples were shipped as frozen whole blood, as isolated PBMCs, or as DNA extracted from either sample type. The germline V gene specifies MDHEN as CDR1 and SYDVKM as CDR2. The CDR3 covers 13 residues, taking in both the cysteine and the phenylalanine. Only the CDR3 DNA is retained, 39 bases long and in frame from the first base. The germline ends are 19 bases apart after V is trimmed by 9 bases and J by 8 bases.

The TCR sequence derives from a woman aged 60-75 years with COVID-19, enrolled during active disease. Input material: peripheral blood. The rearrangement joined TRBV28 to TRBJ1-2; the D gene is not confidently resolved. CDR3 loop: CASYALQREGYTF. The DNA is as follows: TGTGCCAGTTATGCCCTGCAGAGGGAAGGCTACACCTTC.